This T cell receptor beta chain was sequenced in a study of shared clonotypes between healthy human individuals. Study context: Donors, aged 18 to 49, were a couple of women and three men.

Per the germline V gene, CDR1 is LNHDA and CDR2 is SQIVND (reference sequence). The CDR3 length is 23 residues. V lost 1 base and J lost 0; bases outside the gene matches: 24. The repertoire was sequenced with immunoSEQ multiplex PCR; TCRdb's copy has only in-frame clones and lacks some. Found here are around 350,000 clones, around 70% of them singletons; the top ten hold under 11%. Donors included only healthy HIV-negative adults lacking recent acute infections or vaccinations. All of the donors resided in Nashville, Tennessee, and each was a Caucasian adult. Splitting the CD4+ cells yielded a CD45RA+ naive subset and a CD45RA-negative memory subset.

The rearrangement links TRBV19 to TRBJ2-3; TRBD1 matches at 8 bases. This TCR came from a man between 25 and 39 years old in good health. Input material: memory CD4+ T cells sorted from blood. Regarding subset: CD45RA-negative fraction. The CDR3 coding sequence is TGTGCCAGTAGTATAGGTTTTAATAATGAGGGACAGGCCTTCCGACTCAGCACAGATACGCAGTATTTT. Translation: CASSIGFNNEGQAFRLSTDTQYF.